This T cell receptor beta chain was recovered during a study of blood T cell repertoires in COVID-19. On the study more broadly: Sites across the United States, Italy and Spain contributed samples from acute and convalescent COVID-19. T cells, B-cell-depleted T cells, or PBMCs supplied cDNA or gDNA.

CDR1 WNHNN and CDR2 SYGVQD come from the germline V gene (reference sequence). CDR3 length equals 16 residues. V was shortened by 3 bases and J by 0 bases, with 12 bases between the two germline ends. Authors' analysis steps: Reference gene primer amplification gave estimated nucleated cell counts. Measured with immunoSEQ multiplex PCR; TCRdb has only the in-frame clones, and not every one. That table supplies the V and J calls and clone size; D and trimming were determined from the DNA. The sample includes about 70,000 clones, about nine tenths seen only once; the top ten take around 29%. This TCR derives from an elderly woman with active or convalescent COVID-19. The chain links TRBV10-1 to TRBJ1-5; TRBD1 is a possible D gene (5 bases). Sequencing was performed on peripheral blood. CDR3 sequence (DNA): TGCGCCAGCAGTGATCGGGGACTATATAGCAATCAGCCCCAGCATTTT. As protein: CASSDRGLYSNQPQHF.